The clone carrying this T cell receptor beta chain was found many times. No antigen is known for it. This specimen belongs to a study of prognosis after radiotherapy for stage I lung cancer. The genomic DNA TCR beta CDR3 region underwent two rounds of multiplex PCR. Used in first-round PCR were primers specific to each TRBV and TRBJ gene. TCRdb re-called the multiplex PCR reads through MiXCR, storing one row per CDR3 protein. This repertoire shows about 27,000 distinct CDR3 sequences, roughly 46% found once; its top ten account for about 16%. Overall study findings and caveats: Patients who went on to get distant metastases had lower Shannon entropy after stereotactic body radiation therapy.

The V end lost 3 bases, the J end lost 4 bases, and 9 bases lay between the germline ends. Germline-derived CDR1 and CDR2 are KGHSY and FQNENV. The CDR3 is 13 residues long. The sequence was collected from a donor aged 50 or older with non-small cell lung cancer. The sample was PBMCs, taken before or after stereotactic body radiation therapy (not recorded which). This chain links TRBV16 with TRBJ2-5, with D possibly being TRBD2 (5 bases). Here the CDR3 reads CASSQQSGETQYF. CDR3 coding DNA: TGTGCCAGCAGCCAGCAGAGCGGAGAGACCCAGTACTTC.